This T cell receptor beta chain appears in the sequencing data of a study of T cells in Graves' hyperthyroidism and ophthalmopathy. Each ophthalmopathy patient scored at least 3 on the Clinical Activity Score and at least 4 on NOSPECS grade, with duration under 3 months. Any patient presenting with uncontrolled infection, other autoimmune disease, pregnancy or lactation was left out. Each 10 ml fresh peripheral blood draw supplied the PBMCs. From RNA transcripts, TCR beta CDR3 regions were amplified. Initially, a first-round RT-PCR of the TCR CDR3 employed the HTBI primer set. MiXCR, applied by TCRdb to the multiplex PCR reads, yields one record per CDR3 protein. This sample yields 500,000 or so distinct CDR3 sequences, of which roughly 15% are seen a single time; 15% to 20% belongs to the top ten. The CDR3 contains 14 residues. Trimming removed 10 bases from V and 3 bases from J; junction bases left unmatched: 12. Germline values: CDR1 MNHEY, CDR2 SMNVEV (reference sequence).

The TCR originated in a woman aged 18-30 years with Graves' ophthalmopathy. The chain couples TRBV27 to TRBJ2-7, with 7 bases fitting TRBD2. The sequenced material came from blood. CDR3 sequence reads: CATAKGGGVYEQYF. CDR3 sequence (DNA): TGTGCCACCGCCAAAGGTGGGGGGGTCTACGAGCAGTACTTC.